The rows below give T cell receptor beta chains drawn from one sample of a study of blood T cell repertoires in COVID-19. The table came from immunoSEQ multiplex PCR; TCRdb's copy has only in-frame clones and leaves some out. This sample yields 200,000 to 300,000 clones, of which around 84% are seen a single time; around 3.3% belongs to the top ten. Sequenced sample: peripheral blood. All receptors derive from a woman between 18 and 29 years old with acute or convalescent COVID-19. CDR3s include the opening cysteine and the closing phenylalanine or tryptophan. The D gene is left open where the match is weak. Clone size is not always given. Where it is, it says once, few, many or a class for expanded clones.

clone_size j_call d_call v_call cdr3_nt cdr3_aa
NA TRBJ2-5 TRBD2 TRBV3-1/TRBV3-2 TGTGCCAGCAGCGCCCCTGCGGGAGCCGTCCAGACCCAGTACTTC CASSAPAGAVQTQYF
NA TRBJ2-3 TRBD2 TRBV19 TGTGCCAGTAGTAGCGGACTAGCGGGAGGGTTGGATACGCAGTATTTT CASSSGLAGGLDTQYF
NA TRBJ1-5 NA TRBV28 TGTGCCAGCTACGAGAGCAATCAGCCCCAGCATTTT CASYESNQPQHF
NA TRBJ2-5 NA TRBV30 TGTGCCTGGAGTCAGGGTTCAATGCGGGAGACCCAGTACTTC CAWSQGSMRETQYF
NA TRBJ2-1 NA TRBV11-3 TGTGCCAGCAGCTTAGGGACATTCAACAATGAGCAGTTCTTC CASSLGTFNNEQFF
NA TRBJ2-3 TRBD1 TRBV19 TGTGCCAGTAGTATAAGAGGGGGCTGGACAGATACGCAGTATTTT CASSIRGGWTDTQYF
NA TRBJ2-5 TRBD2 TRBV6-2/TRBV6-3 TGTGCCAGCAGTTACCCCCGGACTAGCGGGACATGGGAGACCCAGTACTTC CASSYPRTSGTWETQYF
once TRBJ1-4 NA TRBV6-5 TGTGCCAGCAGTTACGATCGGGGAACTAATGAAAAACTGTTTTTT CASSYDRGTNEKLFF
NA TRBJ2-1 NA TRBV4-3 TGCGCCAGCAGCCAAGGACTAGTAACCTACAATGAGCAGTTCTTC CASSQGLVTYNEQFF
NA TRBJ2-6 NA TRBV7-2 TGTGCCAGCAGCCCGGGGTCGAACTCTGGGGCCAACGTCCTGACTTTC CASSPGSNSGANVLTF
few TRBJ2-7 TRBD1 TRBV5-1 TGCGCCAGCAGCTTGATAGGCAGGGGGAGAATAGCGAGAACCTACGAGCAGTACTTC CASSLIGRGRIARTYEQYF
NA TRBJ1-6 NA TRBV9 TGTGCCAGCAGCGACAGGGATTCACCCCTCCACTTT CASSDRDSPLHF
NA TRBJ1-1 TRBD1 TRBV19 TGTGCCAGTAGCATTGGACAGGGGTTACCTGAAGCTTTCTTT CASSIGQGLPEAFF
NA TRBJ1-1 NA TRBV3-1/TRBV3-2 TGTGCCAGCAGCCAAGGGAGACTGAACACTGAAGCTTTCTTT CASSQGRLNTEAFF
NA TRBJ2-2 NA TRBV11-2 TGTGCCAGCAGCCCAAAGTGGGGGGGCCCGAACACCGGGGAGCTGTTTTTT CASSPKWGGPNTGELFF
NA TRBJ1-6 NA TRBV7-8 TGTGCCAGCAGCGTCAGCATAGGGGGTTCACCCCTCCACTTT CASSVSIGGSPLHF
NA TRBJ2-1 NA TRBV29-1 TGCAGCGTTGAAGAACCGAAGGGGCTAGCCTACAATGAGCAGTTCTTC CSVEEPKGLAYNEQFF
NA TRBJ2-3 NA TRBV3-1/TRBV3-2 TGTGCCAGCAGCCAAGGCTCGGGCACAGATACGCAGTATTTT CASSQGSGTDTQYF
NA TRBJ2-7 TRBD1 TRBV6-5 TGTGCCAGCAGGGACAGGGGTATGTACGAGCAGTACTTC CASRDRGMYEQYF
NA TRBJ1-2 NA TRBV4-3 TGCGCCAGCAGCCACGGGGGAGGCAACTATGGCTACACCTTC CASSHGGGNYGYTF
few TRBJ2-5 NA TRBV7-2 TGTGCCAGCAGCTTATCTCGCCAGCAGGCCAAGTACTTC CASSLSRQQAKYF
NA TRBJ2-1 TRBD2 TRBV27 TGTGCCAGCGGACGACTAGCACGGAATGAGCAGTTCTTC CASGRLARNEQFF
NA TRBJ2-1 TRBD2 TRBV23-1 TGCGCCAGCAGTCAAAGATTTTACGACAGGGAGGGACTAGCGGGTAGGCCCGGTGGGTTCTTC CASSQRFYDREGLAGRPGGFF
NA TRBJ2-7 TRBD1 TRBV11-2 TGTGCCAGCAGCTTAAGGAGGACAGGGGTCTTCGAGCAGTACTTC CASSLRRTGVFEQYF
NA TRBJ2-7 TRBD1 TRBV19 TGTGCCAGTAGTATAGATGGGACAGGGGGCTACGAGCAGTACTTC CASSIDGTGGYEQYF
NA TRBJ2-3 NA TRBV28 TGTGCCAGCAGGCTAACCTGGCAGGGCACAGATACGCAGTATTTT CASRLTWQGTDTQYF
NA TRBJ2-5 TRBD2 TRBV7-2 TGTGCCAGCAGCTTAGGGGTAGCGGGGGGCCAAGAGACCCAGTACTTC CASSLGVAGGQETQYF
once TRBJ2-1 TRBD2 TRBV18 TGTGCCAGCTCACGGGCGGGAGGGCCGCTCAGTGAGCAGTTCTTC CASSRAGGPLSEQFF
NA TRBJ1-4 NA TRBV6-5 TGTGCCAGCGGCTTTGGGACTGGAGATGAAAAACTGTTTTTT CASGFGTGDEKLFF
NA TRBJ1-1 NA TRBV5-1 TGCGCCAGCAGCCGGACAGTTTCGAACACTGAAGCTTTCTTT CASSRTVSNTEAFF
NA TRBJ1-1 NA TRBV5-4 TGTGCCAGCAGCTTGGCGGGAATGAACACTGAAGCTTTCTTT CASSLAGMNTEAFF
NA TRBJ2-3 NA TRBV7-9 TGTGCCAGCAGCTTAGACCTGCGTAGCGCAGATACGCAGTATTTT CASSLDLRSADTQYF
NA TRBJ2-6 NA TRBV5-1 TGCGCCAGCAGCTTAGGAGCTGGGGCCAACGTCCTGACTTTC CASSLGAGANVLTF
NA TRBJ1-4 NA TRBV6-5 TGTGCCAGCAGTTACTCGACTGGGGAAAAACTGTTTTTT CASSYSTGEKLFF
NA TRBJ1-1 NA TRBV28 TGTGCCAGCAGACACAGGGACCGGAACACTGAAGCTTTCTTT CASRHRDRNTEAFF
NA TRBJ2-1 NA TRBV11-2 TGTGCCAGCAGCTTAGATACTTACAGCAATGAGCAGTTCTTC CASSLDTYSNEQFF
NA TRBJ1-5 TRBD1 TRBV7-2 TGTGCCAGCAGCTCCTGGACAGGCAGCAATCAGCCCCAGCATTTT CASSSWTGSNQPQHF
NA TRBJ2-5 TRBD2 TRBV7-2 TGTGCCAGCAGCTTAGAAGGACTAGCGGGAGGGAGTCAGTACTTC CASSLEGLAGGSQYF
NA TRBJ2-1 TRBD2 TRBV7-6 TGTGCCAGCAGCTTCGGACTAGTGACGGGCAATGAGCAGTTCTTC CASSFGLVTGNEQFF
NA TRBJ2-7 TRBD2 TRBV15 TGTGCCACCAGCCGCGATCTAGCGGGAGTGATGTACGAGCAGTACTTC CATSRDLAGVMYEQYF
NA TRBJ1-5 NA TRBV2 TGTGCCAGCGGGTTTTCCGGGACTGGACATCAGCCCCAGCATTTT CASGFSGTGHQPQHF
few TRBJ1-4 TRBD1 TRBV9 TGTGCCAGCAGCGGACAGGGGGGTGAAAAACTGTTTTTT CASSGQGGEKLFF
NA TRBJ2-1 TRBD2 TRBV11-3 TGTGCCAGCAGCTCCGGAGGGACTAGCGGGAGGGCCGACTACAATGAGCAGTTCTTC CASSSGGTSGRADYNEQFF